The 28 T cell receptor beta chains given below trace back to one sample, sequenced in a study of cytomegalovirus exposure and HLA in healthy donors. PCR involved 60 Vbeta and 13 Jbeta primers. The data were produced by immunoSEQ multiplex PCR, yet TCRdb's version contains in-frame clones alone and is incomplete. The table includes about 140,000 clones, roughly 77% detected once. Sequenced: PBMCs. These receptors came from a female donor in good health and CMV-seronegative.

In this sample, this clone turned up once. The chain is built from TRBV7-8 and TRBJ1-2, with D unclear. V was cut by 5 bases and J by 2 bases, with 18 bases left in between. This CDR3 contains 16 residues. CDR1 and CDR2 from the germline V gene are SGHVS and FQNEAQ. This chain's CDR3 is CASSATGWRANYGYTF. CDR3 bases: TGTGCCAGCAGCGCGACGGGGTGGAGGGCAAACTATGGCTACACCTTC.

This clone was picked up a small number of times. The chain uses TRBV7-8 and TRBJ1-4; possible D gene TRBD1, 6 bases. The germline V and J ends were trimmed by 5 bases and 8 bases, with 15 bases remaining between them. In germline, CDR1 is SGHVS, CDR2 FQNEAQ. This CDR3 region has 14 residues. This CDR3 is CASSIQGEREKLFF. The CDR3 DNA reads TGTGCCAGCAGCATACAGGGAGAGCGGGAAAAACTGTTTTTT.

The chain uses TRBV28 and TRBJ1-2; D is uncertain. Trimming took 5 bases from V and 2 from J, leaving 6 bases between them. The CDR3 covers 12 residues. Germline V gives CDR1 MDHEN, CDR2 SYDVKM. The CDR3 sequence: CASSAQNYGYTF. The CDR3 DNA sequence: TGTGCCAGCAGTGCCCAGAACTATGGCTACACCTTC.

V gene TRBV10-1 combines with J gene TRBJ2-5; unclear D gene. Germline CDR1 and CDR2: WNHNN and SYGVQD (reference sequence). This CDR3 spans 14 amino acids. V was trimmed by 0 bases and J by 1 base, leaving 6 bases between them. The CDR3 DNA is TGCGCCAGCAGTGAGTCGGCAGGCCAAGAGACCCAGTACTTC. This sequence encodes CASSESAGQETQYF.

CDR3 residues: CASSLSLSRDTFLGVYEQYF. The CDR3 bases are TGTGCCAGCAGTTTATCCTTAAGCCGGGACACCTTCCTAGGCGTTTACGAGCAGTACTTC. V is TRBV27 and J is TRBJ2-7, with D tentatively TRBD1 (6 bases). Trimming left V 0 bases short and J 4 bases short, with 28 bases between. Germline V gene sequence: CDR1 MNHEY, CDR2 SMNVEV (reference sequence). This CDR3 comprises 20 residues.

In nucleotides, the CDR3 is TGTGCCAGTAGTATCCGCCGGGGCTCTGGAAACACCATATATTTT. Its protein is CASSIRRGSGNTIYF. The chain carries TRBV19 and TRBJ1-3; no reliable D call. CDR1 is LNHDA and CDR2 is SQIVND in the germline V gene (reference sequence). The CDR3 is 15 amino acids. Trimming shortened V by 3 bases and J by 0 bases, and 9 bases separated the two germline ends.

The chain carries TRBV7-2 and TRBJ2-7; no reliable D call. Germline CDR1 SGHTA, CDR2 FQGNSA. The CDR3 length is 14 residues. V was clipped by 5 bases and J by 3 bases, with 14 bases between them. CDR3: CASSPVFEFYEQYF. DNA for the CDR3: TGTGCCAGCAGCCCCGTGTTTGAGTTCTACGAGCAGTACTTC. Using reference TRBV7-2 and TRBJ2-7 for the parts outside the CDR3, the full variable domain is GAGVSQSPSNKVTEKGKDVELRCDPISGHTALYWYRQSLGQGLEFLIYFQGNSAPDKSGLPSDRFSAERTGGSVSTLTIQRTQQEDSAVYLCASSPVFEFYEQYFGPGTRLTVT.

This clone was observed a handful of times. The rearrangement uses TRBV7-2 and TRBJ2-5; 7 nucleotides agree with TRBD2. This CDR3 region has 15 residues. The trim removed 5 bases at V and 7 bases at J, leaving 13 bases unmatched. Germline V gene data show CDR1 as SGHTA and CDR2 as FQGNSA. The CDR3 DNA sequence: TGTGCCAGCAGCCGCACTCTAGCGGAGGGCGGGACCCAGTACTTC. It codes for CASSRTLAEGGTQYF.

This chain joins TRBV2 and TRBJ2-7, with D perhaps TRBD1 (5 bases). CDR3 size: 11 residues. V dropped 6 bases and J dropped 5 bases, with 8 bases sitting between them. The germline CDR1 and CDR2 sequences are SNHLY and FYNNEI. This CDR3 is CASRRTNEQYF. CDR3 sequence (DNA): TGTGCCAGCAGGAGGACAAACGAGCAGTACTTC.

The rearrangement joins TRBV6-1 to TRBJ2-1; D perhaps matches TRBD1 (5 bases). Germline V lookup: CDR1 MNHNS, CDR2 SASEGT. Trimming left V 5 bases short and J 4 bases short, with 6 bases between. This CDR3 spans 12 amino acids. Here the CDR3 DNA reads TGTGCCAGCAGTAGACAGTACAATGAGCAGTTCTTC. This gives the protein CASSRQYNEQFF.

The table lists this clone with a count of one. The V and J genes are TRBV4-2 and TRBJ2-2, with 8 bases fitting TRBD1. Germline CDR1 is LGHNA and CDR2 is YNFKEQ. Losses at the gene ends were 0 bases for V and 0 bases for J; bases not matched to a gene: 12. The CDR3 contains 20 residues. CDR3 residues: CASSQEVARGPGANTGELFF. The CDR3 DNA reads TGTGCCAGCAGCCAAGAAGTGGCCAGGGGGCCGGGGGCGAACACCGGGGAGCTGTTTTTT.

The CDR3 DNA sequence: TGTGCCAGTAGTATAATGAAGGGGGCTCGGGGGACCCAGTACTTC. Translating gives CASSIMKGARGTQYF. V and J are TRBV19 and TRBJ2-5, with 7 bases aligning to TRBD1. Germline loops: CDR1 LNHDA, CDR2 SQIVND (reference sequence). There are 15 residues in the CDR3. V lost 2 bases and J lost 7; bases outside the gene matches: 10.

In DNA, the CDR3 is TGTGCCAGCAGCGTAGGGGCCACTACTAACTATGGCTACACCTTC. Protein product: CASSVGATTNYGYTF. The chain employs TRBV5-4 and TRBJ1-2; D might be TRBD1 (5 bases). CDR1 is SGHNT, CDR2 YYREEE, per germline (reference sequence). The CDR3 is made up of 15 amino acids. Trimming removed 4 bases from V and 0 bases from J, with 13 bases in between.

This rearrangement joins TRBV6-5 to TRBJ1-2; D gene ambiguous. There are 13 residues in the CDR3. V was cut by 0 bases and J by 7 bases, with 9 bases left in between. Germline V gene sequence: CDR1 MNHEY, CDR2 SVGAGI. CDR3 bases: TGTGCCAGCAGTTACTCGAGAGGGAGTGGCTACACCTTC. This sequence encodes CASSYSRGSGYTF.

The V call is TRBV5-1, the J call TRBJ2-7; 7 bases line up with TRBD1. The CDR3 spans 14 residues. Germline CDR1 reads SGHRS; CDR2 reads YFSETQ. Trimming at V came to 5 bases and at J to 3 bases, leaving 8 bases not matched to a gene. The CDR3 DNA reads TGCGCCAGCAGTCCCGGGACAGCCAACTACGAGCAGTACTTC. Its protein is CASSPGTANYEQYF. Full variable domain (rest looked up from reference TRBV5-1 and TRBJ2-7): KAGVTQTPRYLIKTRGQQVTLSCSPISGHRSVSWYQQTPGQGLQFLFEYFSETQRNKGNFPGRFSGRQFSNSRSEMNVSTLELGDSALYLCASSPGTANYEQYFGPGTRLTVT.

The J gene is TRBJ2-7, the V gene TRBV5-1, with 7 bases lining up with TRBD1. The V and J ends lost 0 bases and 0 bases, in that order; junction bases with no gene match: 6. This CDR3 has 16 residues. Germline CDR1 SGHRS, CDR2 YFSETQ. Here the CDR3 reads CASSLGAGGSSYEQYF. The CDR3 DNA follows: TGCGCCAGCAGCTTGGGTGCAGGGGGAAGCTCCTACGAGCAGTACTTC.

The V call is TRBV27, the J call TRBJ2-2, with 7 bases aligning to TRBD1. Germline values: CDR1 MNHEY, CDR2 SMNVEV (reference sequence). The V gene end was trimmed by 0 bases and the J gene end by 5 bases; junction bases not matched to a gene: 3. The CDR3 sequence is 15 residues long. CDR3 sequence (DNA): TGTGCCAGCAGTTTATCCCGCAGGGGGACCGGGGAGCTGTTTTTT. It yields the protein CASSLSRRGTGELFF.

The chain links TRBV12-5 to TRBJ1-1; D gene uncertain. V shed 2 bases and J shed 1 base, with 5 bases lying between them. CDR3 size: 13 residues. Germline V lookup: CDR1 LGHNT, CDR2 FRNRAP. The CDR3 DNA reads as TGTGCTAGTGGTTTGCGGGGGAACACTGAAGCTTTCTTT. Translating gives CASGLRGNTEAFF.

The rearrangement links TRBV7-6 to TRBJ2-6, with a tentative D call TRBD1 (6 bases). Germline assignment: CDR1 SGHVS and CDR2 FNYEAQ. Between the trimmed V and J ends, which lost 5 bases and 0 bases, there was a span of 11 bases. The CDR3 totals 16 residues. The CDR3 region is CASSPRTVSGANVLTF. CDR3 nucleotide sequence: TGTGCCAGCAGCCCGCGGACAGTCTCTGGGGCCAACGTCCTGACTTTC. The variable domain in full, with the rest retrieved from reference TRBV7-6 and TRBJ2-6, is GAGVSQSPRYKVTKRGQDVALRCDPISGHVSLYWYRQALGQGPEFLTYFNYEAQQDKSGLPNDRFSAERPEGSISTLTIQRTEQRDSAMYRCASSPRTVSGANVLTFGAGSRLTVL.

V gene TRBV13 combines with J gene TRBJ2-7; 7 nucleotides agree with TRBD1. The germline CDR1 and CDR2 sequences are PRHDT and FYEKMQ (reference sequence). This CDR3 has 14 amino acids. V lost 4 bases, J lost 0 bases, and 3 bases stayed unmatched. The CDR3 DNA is TGTGCCAGCAGCTCCAGGGACAGCTCCTACGAGCAGTACTTC. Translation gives CASSSRDSSYEQYF.

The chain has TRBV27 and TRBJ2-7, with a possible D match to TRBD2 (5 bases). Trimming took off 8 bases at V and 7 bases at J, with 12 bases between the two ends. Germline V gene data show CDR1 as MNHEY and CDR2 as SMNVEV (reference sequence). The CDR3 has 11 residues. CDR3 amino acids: CASGRSGEQYF. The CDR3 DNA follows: TGTGCCAGCGGTCGTTCGGGGGAGCAGTACTTC.

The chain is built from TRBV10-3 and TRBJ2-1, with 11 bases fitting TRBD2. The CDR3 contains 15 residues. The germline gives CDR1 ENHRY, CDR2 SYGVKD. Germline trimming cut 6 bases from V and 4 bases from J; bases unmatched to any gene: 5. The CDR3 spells CAISPGLADYNEQFF. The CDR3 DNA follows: TGTGCCATCAGCCCGGGACTAGCGGATTACAATGAGCAGTTCTTC.

The CDR3 nucleotides are TGCGCCAGAGGGACAGCCCGAGGGGGGGAGCAGTTCTTC. It encodes CARGTARGGEQFF. The chain combines TRBV10-1 with TRBJ2-1, with D perhaps TRBD1 (7 bases). The V end lost 9 bases, the J end lost 10 bases, and 19 bases lay between the germline ends. The germline CDR1 and CDR2 sequences are WNHNN and SYGVQD (reference sequence). The CDR3 runs to 13 residues.

The CDR3 region has the DNA TGTGCCAGCAGCTTGGAAGGGGATGCTAATGAAAAACTGTTTTTT. This gives the protein CASSLEGDANEKLFF. This rearrangement joins TRBV5-5 to TRBJ1-4; D might be TRBD1 (5 bases). Deletions cut 0 bases from V and 3 bases from J, with 9 bases between. CDR3 length: 15 residues. Germline V gives CDR1 SGHKS, CDR2 YYEKEE (reference sequence).

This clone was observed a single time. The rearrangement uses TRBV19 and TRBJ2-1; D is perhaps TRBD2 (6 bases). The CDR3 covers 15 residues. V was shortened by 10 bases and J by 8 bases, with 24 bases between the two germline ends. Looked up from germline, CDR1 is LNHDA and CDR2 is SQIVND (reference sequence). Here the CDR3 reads CATSRDSRGNDEQFF. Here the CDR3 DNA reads TGTGCCACGAGCCGGGACTCCCGTGGGAACGATGAGCAGTTCTTC.

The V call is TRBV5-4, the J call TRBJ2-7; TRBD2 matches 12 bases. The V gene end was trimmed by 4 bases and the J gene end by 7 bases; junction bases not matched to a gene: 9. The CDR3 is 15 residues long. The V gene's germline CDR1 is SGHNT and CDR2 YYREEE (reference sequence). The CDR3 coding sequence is TGTGCCAGCAGCCTCACTAGCGGGAGGATAAAGGAGCAGTACTTC. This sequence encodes CASSLTSGRIKEQYF.

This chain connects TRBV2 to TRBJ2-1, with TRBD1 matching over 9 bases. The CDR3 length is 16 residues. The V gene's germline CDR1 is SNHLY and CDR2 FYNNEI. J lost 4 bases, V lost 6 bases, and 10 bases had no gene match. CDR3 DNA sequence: TGTGCCAGCAGCCGGGGTCGGGACAGGGAATACAATGAGCAGTTCTTC. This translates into CASSRGRDREYNEQFF.

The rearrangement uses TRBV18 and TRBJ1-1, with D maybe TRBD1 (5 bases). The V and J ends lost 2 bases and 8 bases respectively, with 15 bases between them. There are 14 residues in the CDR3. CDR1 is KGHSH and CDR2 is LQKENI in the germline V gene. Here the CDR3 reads CASSPVFGASEAFF. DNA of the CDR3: TGTGCCAGCTCACCAGTTTTTGGGGCATCGGAAGCTTTCTTT.